This T cell receptor (beta chain) originates from a study of blood T cells in healthy people across ages. At the level of the study: Capture by template switching was about one barcoded beta molecule per two T cells.

PCR was performed a second time for about 7 to 12 cycles using a sample-barcoded 5' primer and a J-beta primer mix. TCRdb used MiXCR to reprocess the 5' RACE reads, holding one entry per CDR3 protein. The sample holds around 1.5 million distinct CDR3 sequences; 42% are singletons and the top ten take roughly 7.7%. This clonotype has just one count. A clone one base away is much larger, so this may be a read error. This receptor was taken from a woman between 18 and 29 years old in good health. What was sequenced was blood.

The CDR3 sequence is CAGSFGTYNEQFF. The CDR3 DNA reads TGTGCCGGCAGTTTCGGGACCTACAATGAGCAGTTCTTC. The genes are TRBV12-3 or TRBV12-4 and TRBJ2-1; D perhaps matches TRBD2 (5 bases). The CDR3 covers 13 residues.